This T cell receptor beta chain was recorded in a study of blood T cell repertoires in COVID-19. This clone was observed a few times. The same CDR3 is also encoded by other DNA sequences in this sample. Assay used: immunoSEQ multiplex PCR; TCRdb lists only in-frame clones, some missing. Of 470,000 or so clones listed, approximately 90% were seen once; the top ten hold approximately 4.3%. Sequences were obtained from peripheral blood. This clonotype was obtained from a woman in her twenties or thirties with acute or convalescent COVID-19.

CDR3 DNA: TGTGCCAGCAGCTTACAGGGCTACGAGCAGTACTTC. Translation: CASSLQGYEQYF. The chain links TRBV11-2 to TRBJ2-7, with D tentatively TRBD1 (5 bases). Germline CDR1 is SGHAT and CDR2 is FQNNGV. With 2 bases removed from V and 3 bases from J, the gap between germline ends came to 5 bases. The CDR3 consists of 12 residues.